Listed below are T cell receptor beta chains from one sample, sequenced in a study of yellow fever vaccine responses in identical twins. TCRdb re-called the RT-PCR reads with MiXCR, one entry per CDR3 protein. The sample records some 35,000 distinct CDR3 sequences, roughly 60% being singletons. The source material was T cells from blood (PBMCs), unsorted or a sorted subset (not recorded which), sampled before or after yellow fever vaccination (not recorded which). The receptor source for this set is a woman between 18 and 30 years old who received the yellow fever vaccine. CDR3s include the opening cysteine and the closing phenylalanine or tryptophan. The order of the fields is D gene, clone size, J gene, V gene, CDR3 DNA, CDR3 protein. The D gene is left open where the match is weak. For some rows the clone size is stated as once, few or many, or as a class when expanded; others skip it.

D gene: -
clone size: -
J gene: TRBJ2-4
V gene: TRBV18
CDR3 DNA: TGTGCCAGCTCACCGCCCGGACATTCCAAAAACATTCAGTACTTC
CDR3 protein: CASSPPGHSKNIQYF

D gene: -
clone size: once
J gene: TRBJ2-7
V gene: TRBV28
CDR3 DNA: TGTGCCAGCAGTTTCGCGGCAACCTACGAGCAGTACTTC
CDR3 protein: CASSFAATYEQYF

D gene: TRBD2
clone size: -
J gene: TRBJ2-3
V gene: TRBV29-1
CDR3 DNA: TGCACCGTCAGGACTAGCGGGAGAAGGGATGAGCAGTATTTT
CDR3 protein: CTVRTSGRRDEQYF

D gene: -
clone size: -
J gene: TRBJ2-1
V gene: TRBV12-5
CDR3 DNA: TGTGCTAGTGGTTTCAGGTCTGAGCAGTTCTTC
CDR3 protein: CASGFRSEQFF

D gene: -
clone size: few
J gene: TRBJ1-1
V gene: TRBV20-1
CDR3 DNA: TGCAGTGCTAGAGATAACAGGCATAGGACTGAAGCTTTCTTT
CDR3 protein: CSARDNRHRTEAFF

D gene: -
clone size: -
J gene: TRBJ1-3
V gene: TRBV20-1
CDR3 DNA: TGCAGTGCTAGTAGGCAGGGGCGAGGTGGAAACACCATATATTTT
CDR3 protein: CSASRQGRGGNTIYF

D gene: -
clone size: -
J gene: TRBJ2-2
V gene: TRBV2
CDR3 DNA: TGTGCCAGCAGTGAAGGAGGACTACTCGCGAACACCGGGGAGCTGTTTTTT
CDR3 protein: CASSEGGLLANTGELFF

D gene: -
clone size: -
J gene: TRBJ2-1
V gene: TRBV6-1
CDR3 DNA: TGTGCCAGCAGTGAAGGACAAGGCTCCTACAATGAGCAGTTCTTC
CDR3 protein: CASSEGQGSYNEQFF

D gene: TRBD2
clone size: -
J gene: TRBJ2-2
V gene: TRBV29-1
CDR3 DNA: TGCAGCGTTGAAGCCCGGTCTAGCGGGGCCCCGAACACCGGGGAGCTGTTTTTT
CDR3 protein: CSVEARSSGAPNTGELFF

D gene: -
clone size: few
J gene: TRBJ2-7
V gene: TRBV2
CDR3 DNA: TGTGCCAGCAGTTCCGGGACATACTCCTACGAGCAGTACTTC
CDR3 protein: CASSSGTYSYEQYF

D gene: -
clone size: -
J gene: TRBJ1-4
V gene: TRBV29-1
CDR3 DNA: TGCAGCGTCACTATGCGGGCAACTAATGAAAAACTGTTTTTT
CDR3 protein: CSVTMRATNEKLFF

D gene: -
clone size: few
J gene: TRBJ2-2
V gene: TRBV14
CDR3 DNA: TGTGCCAGCAGCATCAGGGACCAACCCATCGACAATACCGGGGAGCTGTTTTTT
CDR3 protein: CASSIRDQPIDNTGELFF

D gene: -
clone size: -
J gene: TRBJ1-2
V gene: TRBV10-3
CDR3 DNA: TGTGCCATCAACTCCGATTCTAACTATGGCTACACCTTC
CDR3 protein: CAINSDSNYGYTF

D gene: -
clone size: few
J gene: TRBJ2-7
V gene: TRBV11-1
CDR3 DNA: TGTGCCAGCAGCTCGCCGGGACACGGCTACGAGCAGTACTTC
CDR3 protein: CASSSPGHGYEQYF

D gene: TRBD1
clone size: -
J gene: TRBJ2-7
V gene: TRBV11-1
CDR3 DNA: TGTGCCAGCAGCTTCAGGGGACAGTTATACGAGCAGTACTTC
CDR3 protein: CASSFRGQLYEQYF

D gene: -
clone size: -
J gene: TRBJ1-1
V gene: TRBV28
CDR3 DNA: TGTGCCAGCAGCCGGGCCGGGCCCCACTGGGGAATGAACACTGAAGCTTTCTTT
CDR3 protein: CASSRAGPHWGMNTEAFF

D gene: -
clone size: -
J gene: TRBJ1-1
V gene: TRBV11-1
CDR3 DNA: TGTGCCAGCAGCTTAGCAACCAGGGCCTGGGATGAAGCTTTCTTT
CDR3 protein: CASSLATRAWDEAFF

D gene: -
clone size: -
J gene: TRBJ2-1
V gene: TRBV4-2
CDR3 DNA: TGTGCCAGCAGCCAAGTCGTGTTCGACAATGAGCAGTTCTTC
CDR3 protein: CASSQVVFDNEQFF

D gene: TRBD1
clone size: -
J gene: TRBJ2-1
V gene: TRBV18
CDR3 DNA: TGTGCCAGCTCACCCCAGGGACAGGGGGCGAGGAATGAGCAGTTCTTC
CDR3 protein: CASSPQGQGARNEQFF

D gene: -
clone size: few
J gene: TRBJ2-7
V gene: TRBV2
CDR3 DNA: TGTGCCAGCAGCTCACAGGGTCCTCAGTACTACGAGCAGTACTTC
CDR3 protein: CASSSQGPQYYEQYF